The TCR beta chain described here comes from a study of cytomegalovirus exposure and HLA in healthy donors. Primers for the PCR totalled 60 Vbeta and 13 Jbeta. TCRdb's copy holds only in-frame clones and misses some; the assay was immunoSEQ multiplex PCR. Altogether about 140,000 clones are present, about 84% being singletons, with the ten largest covering over 2%. Trimming shortened V by 0 bases and J by 5 bases, and 4 bases separated the two germline ends. Looked up from germline, CDR1 is SGHDT and CDR2 is YYEEEE. The CDR3 is 12 residues long. The rearrangement links TRBV5-6 to TRBJ2-3; unclear D gene. The sequence derives from a man in his fifties or sixties in good health and CMV-seronegative. The sequenced sample consisted of PBMCs. As DNA, the CDR3 is TGTGCCAGCAGCTTGGGACAAGATACGCAGTATTTT. Amino acids: CASSLGQDTQYF.